Below, one T cell receptor beta chain is given with its context. There is no known antigen for this receptor. No much larger clone exists at a distance of one base, and base qualities are not known. According to the germline V gene (reference sequence), CDR1 reads PRHDT and CDR2 reads FYEKMQ. The CDR3, cysteine through phenylalanine, is 14 amino acids long. Of all the DNA, just the CDR3 is kept, 42 bases in frame from base 1. V and J are trimmed by 3 bases and 8 bases, and the gene matches miss 9 bases of the junction. TCRbeta CDR3 regions were amplified from extracted genomic DNA using the immunoSEQ Platform. Multiplex PCR, high-throughput sequencing and a vendor bioinformatics pipeline were combined in the immunoSEQ assay. Per the authors' processing: After discarding non-productive sequences and any CDR3s under 4 amino acids in length, clonotype frequencies were recalculated for each sample. In immunoSEQ Analyzer 2.0, shared clonotypes were identified as those with identical CDR3 amino acid, V gene and J gene sequences. To normalize repertoire overlap, the number of shared clonotypes was divided by the product of the two clone-set sizes and multiplied by 1000 to give arbitrary units. TCRdb stores this immuneACCESS table with in-frame sequences only. Part of the clones is absent; in the studies checked, under half of the shortfall reflects unresolved V genes, and no reason is known for the rest. V, J and clone size reflect that table, while D and trimming were determined from the DNA. The sample contains about 14,000 clones, more than 65% of them found a single time. The ten largest clones represent 2.3% of the sample.

Before use, PBMCs were isolated by Ficoll density gradient centrifugation and cryopreserved. This sample stems from a study of memory B cells and T cells in multiple sclerosis (dated by TCRdb to the late 2010s). Broadly, across the study: In multiple sclerosis patients, the study set the TCR beta repertoires of autoproliferating peripheral T cells against those of T cells infiltrating brain lesions. A couple of multiple sclerosis patients were included in the TCR sequencing because brain lesions obtained at autopsy or brain-infiltrating cells obtained from biopsy were available for them.

Broad study findings and their caveats: Because clone-set sizes varied across compartments, the counts of shared clonotypes were affected, making normalization necessary.

The chain links TRBV13 with TRBJ1-1; TRBD1 aligns with 7 central bases. Sequencing was performed on memory (CD45RO+) CD4+ T cells from blood. Taken with the paper, the label for cell subset or site translates to: CD45RO+ memory T cells sorted from peripheral blood. This receptor was identified in a human donor with multiple sclerosis. The CDR3 sequence is CASSLGIGQDEAFF. The sequenced DNA is TGTGCCAGCAGCTTGGGGATAGGACAGGACGAAGCTTTCTTT.